Sequencing of this TCR beta chain was carried out in a study of blood T cell repertoires in COVID-19. In the study overall: Samples came from the United States, Italy and Spain, spanning acute and convalescent COVID-19. PBMCs, B-cell-depleted T cells, or T cells were the source of the cDNA or gDNA that made up the material.

Authors' data handling: Amplification with reference gene primers provided the estimates of nucleated cell counts. Using immunoSEQ multiplex PCR, the repertoire was profiled, and TCRdb retains in-frame clones only, with some absent. The V and J calls and clone size come from that table; D and trimming were worked out from the DNA. The table includes approximately 300,000 clones, approximately 90% detected once. In germline, CDR1 is MGHRA, CDR2 YSYEKL. The V gene end was trimmed by 3 bases and the J gene end by 2 bases; junction bases not matched to a gene: 9. The CDR3 length is 16 residues. This TCR was recovered from a woman aged 30 to 39 with COVID-19, enrolled during active disease. Source material: peripheral blood. This rearrangement joins TRBV4-1 to TRBJ2-7; 8 nucleotides line up with TRBD2. The CDR3 nucleotides read TGCGCCAGCAGCCAGGCCGCAGGAGCGGGAGCCTACGAGCAGTACTTC. It specifies CASSQAAGAGAYEQYF.